This record concerns one TCR beta chain sequence. What it binds is not known. The data stem from a study of T cell clonotyping in hematopoietic cell transplantation. Study-level information: Recipient samples before transplant were obtained post-cytoreduction. Findings and caveats of the study: Graft donor and pretransplant recipient Inverse Simpson Index values predicted broader posttransplant TCR diversity.

The junction had 7 bases not matched to a gene; V was cut back by 0 bases and J by 0 bases. This CDR3 has 18 amino acids. Germline lookup yields CDR1 LGHNA and CDR2 YSLEER. The method was immunoSEQ multiplex PCR; TCRdb's version includes in-frame clones alone and lacks a portion of them. The sample lists about 13,000 clones, over 80% seen once, with more than 15% in the top ten. Indicated time point: recipient sample about 28 days before transplant, after cytoreduction. The chain has TRBV4-3 and TRBJ2-7; 11 nucleotides agree with TRBD2. The sample in question was peripheral blood mononuclear cells, obtained before stem cell transplant. The sequence derives from a man aged 55 to 70 with acute myeloid leukemia. Some clones in this sample may be carry-over from other donors' samples. The CDR3: CASSQDLAGGLLSYEQYF. CDR3 DNA sequence: TGCGCCAGCAGCCAAGATCTAGCGGGGGGCCTCCTCTCCTACGAGCAGTACTTC.